Listed here are 25 T cell receptor beta chains from one sample, sequenced in a study of shared clonotypes between healthy human individuals. TCRdb's copy holds only in-frame clones and misses some; the assay was immunoSEQ multiplex PCR. The profile shows about 960,000 clones, around 80% of them singletons. The sample was memory CD4+ T cells sorted from blood. Subset in this sample: CD45RA-negative fraction. These TCRs come from a man aged 18 to 29 in good health.

In this sample, this clone turned up once. The chain joins TRBV10-3 to TRBJ2-2, with 10 bases identical to TRBD1. Germline-derived CDR1 and CDR2 are ENHRY and SYGVKD. The CDR3 totals 15 residues. The V and J ends lost 5 bases and 7 bases, in that order; junction bases with no gene match: 7. The CDR3 loop reads CAISFGQGDGGELFF. The CDR3 nucleotides are TGTGCCATCAGTTTTGGACAGGGGGATGGCGGGGAGCTGTTTTTT.

To note about this clone: This CDR3 is also generated by other DNA sequences in the sample. J is TRBJ1-3 and V is TRBV14; the D is unclear. V was clipped by 1 base and J by 4 bases, with 5 bases between them. The CDR3 loop spans 13 amino acids. Per the germline V gene, CDR1 is SGHDN and CDR2 is FVKESK. The CDR3 region is CASSQVGGNTIYF. In DNA form, the CDR3 reads TGTGCCAGCAGCCAAGTTGGGGGAAACACCATATATTTT. The full variable domain, in which reference TRBV14 and TRBJ1-3 provide the parts outside the CDR3, is EAGVTQFPSHSVIEKGQTVTLRCDPISGHDNLYWYRRVMGKEIKFLLHFVKESKQDESGMPNNRFLAERTGGTYSTLKVQPAELEDSGVYFCASSQVGGNTIYFGEGSWLTVV.

The rearrangement links TRBV5-6 to TRBJ1-1; no definite D call. Germline lookup yields CDR1 SGHDT and CDR2 YYEEEE. Trimming took 0 bases from V and 7 from J, leaving 13 bases between them. The CDR3 is 14 residues long. The CDR3 protein is CASSLVSGTHEAFF. The DNA of the CDR3 is TGTGCCAGCAGCTTGGTATCGGGCACCCATGAAGCTTTCTTT.

The genes are TRBV2 and TRBJ2-7; 9 nucleotides line up with TRBD1. Germline loops: CDR1 SNHLY, CDR2 FYNNEI. The CDR3 runs to 15 residues. J lost 1 base, V lost 5 bases, and 6 bases had no gene match. The CDR3 region is CASSKPGQGSYEQYF. The CDR3 DNA reads as TGTGCCAGCAGTAAACCGGGACAGGGATCCTACGAGCAGTACTTC.

The chain links TRBV5-6 to TRBJ1-3; D is undetermined. V dropped 0 bases and J dropped 0 bases, with 13 bases sitting between them. This CDR3 contains 17 residues. Germline CDR1 reads SGHDT; CDR2 reads YYEEEE. The CDR3 here is CASSLEKDGSSGNTIYF. CDR3 DNA: TGTGCCAGCAGCTTGGAAAAAGACGGAAGCTCTGGAAACACCATATATTTT.

The chain uses TRBV6-1 and TRBJ2-1; no reliable D call. The germline V gene has CDR1 MNHNS and CDR2 SASEGT. The CDR3 totals 12 residues. V was pared by 5 bases and J by 4 bases, with 6 bases between. The DNA of the CDR3 is TGTGCCAGCAGTTCCAGGTACAATGAGCAGTTCTTC. It is translated as CASSSRYNEQFF.

V and J are TRBV18 and TRBJ1-5; D is unresolved. Germline CDR1 is KGHSH and CDR2 is LQKENI. With 3 bases removed from V and 7 bases from J, the gap between germline ends came to 13 bases. The CDR3 is 14 amino acids. The CDR3 spells CASSPSGADQPQHF. The DNA of the CDR3 is TGTGCCAGCTCACCTTCGGGCGCAGACCAGCCCCAGCATTTT.

The chain carries TRBV4-2 and TRBJ1-4; 7 bases are a match to TRBD1. Germline-derived CDR1 and CDR2 are LGHNA and YNFKEQ. Trimming at V came to 0 bases and at J to 7 bases, leaving 14 bases not matched to a gene. The CDR3 has 18 residues. The CDR3 sequence is CASSQDLRATGRGEKLFF. Written as DNA, the CDR3 is TGTGCCAGCAGCCAAGATTTGAGGGCGACAGGGCGAGGTGAAAAACTGTTTTTT.

This clone was observed a few times. J is TRBJ2-5 and V is TRBV12-5; TRBD1 agrees at 8 bases. The length of the CDR3 is 15 residues. The germline V gene encodes CDR1 LGHNT and CDR2 FRNRAP. The J segment lost 4 bases and the V segment lost 11 bases, leaving 15 bases of the junction unmatched. The CDR3 sequence is CAVGAGQGGLETQYF. DNA of the CDR3: TGTGCTGTTGGGGCCGGACAGGGTGGGTTAGAGACCCAGTACTTC.

The chain is built from TRBV9 and TRBJ1-5; D is ambiguous. Germline V lookup: CDR1 SGDLS, CDR2 YYNGEE. This CDR3 has 15 residues. Trimming shortened V by 1 base and J by 0 bases, and 8 bases separated the two germline ends. CDR3: CASSVSQNSNQPQHF. CDR3 nucleotide sequence: TGTGCCAGCAGCGTATCCCAAAATAGCAATCAGCCCCAGCATTTT. Full variable domain (remainder filled in from reference TRBV9 and TRBJ1-5): DSGVTQTPKHLITATGQRVTLRCSPRSGDLSVYWYQQSLDQGLQFLIQYYNGEERAKGNILERFSAQQFPDLHSELNLSSLELGDSALYFCASSVSQNSNQPQHFGDGTRLSIL.

About this clone itself: Other DNA sequences from this sample encode an identical CDR3 as well. This chain connects TRBV28 to TRBJ1-2; D call uncertain. This CDR3 has 11 amino acids. The germline V gene has CDR1 MDHEN and CDR2 SYDVKM. The V end lost 4 bases, the J end lost 2 bases, and 2 bases lay between the germline ends. The CDR3, as DNA: TGTGCCAGCAGTTCGAACTATGGCTACACCTTC. Translated, it gives CASSSNYGYTF.

This chain joins TRBV9 and TRBJ2-7; D may match TRBD1 or TRBD2 (5 bases each). The CDR3 is 15 amino acids. V dropped 2 bases and J dropped 2 bases, with 14 bases sitting between them. The germline gives CDR1 SGDLS, CDR2 YYNGEE. As DNA, the CDR3 is TGTGCCAGCAGCGTGGGGGTGGCAGGGACCTACGAGCAGTACTTC. Translated: CASSVGVAGTYEQYF.

This clone is a singleton in its sample. This sample also contains other DNA sequences that code for the same CDR3. The gene calls are TRBV6-5 and TRBJ1-6, with 9 bases identical to TRBD1. CDR3 length equals 15 residues. Germline CDR1 reads MNHEY; CDR2 reads SVGAGI. Trimming cost V 2 bases and J 8 bases; bases outside gene matches: 4. CDR3 DNA: TGTGCCAGCAGTTACGATGACAGGGGGTATTCACCCCTCCACTTT. It specifies CASSYDDRGYSPLHF.

This sequence joins TRBV2 and TRBJ2-5; D is unclear. V dropped 4 bases and J dropped 2 bases, with 11 bases sitting between them. The CDR3 is 14 amino acids. Germline CDR1 is SNHLY and CDR2 is FYNNEI. This chain's CDR3 is CASSAGVGQETQYF. The CDR3 coding sequence is TGTGCCAGCAGTGCTGGGGTTGGACAAGAGACCCAGTACTTC.

The V call is TRBV2, the J call TRBJ1-6; TRBD1 matches at 9 bases. V lost 6 bases and J lost 7; bases outside the gene matches: 10. This CDR3 has 16 amino acids. Germline V CDR1 and CDR2: SNHLY, FYNNEI. In DNA, the CDR3 is TGTGCCAGCAGGGCATTTGCCGGGACAGGGAATTCACCCCTCCACTTT. Its protein is CASRAFAGTGNSPLHF. Combining the CDR3 with reference TRBV2 and TRBJ1-6 gives the whole variable domain EPEVTQTPSHQVTQMGQEVILRCVPISNHLYFYWYRQILGQKVEFLVSFYNNEISEKSEIFDDQFSVERPDGSNFTLKIRSTKLEDSAMYFCASRAFAGTGNSPLHFGNGTRLTVT.

V is TRBV9 and J is TRBJ1-1; D gene uncertain. The ends were cut back, 4 bases at V and 6 bases at J, with 16 bases in the middle. This CDR3 has 14 residues. Germline V gene data show CDR1 as SGDLS and CDR2 as YYNGEE. The CDR3 nucleotides read TGTGCCAGCAGCAGAGACACCAGTTTGGCTGAAGCTTTCTTT. It yields the protein CASSRDTSLAEAFF.

The chain is built from TRBV21-1 and TRBJ1-3; the listed D gene, TRBD1, was not tested against the DNA. TRBV21-1 is a known pseudogene. This CDR3 is built from 17 residues. CDR3 sequence: CASSKELGQGVAYTIYF. The CDR3 DNA reads TGTGCCAGCAGCAAAGAATTAGGACAGGGGGTTGCATACACCATATATTTT.

V gene TRBV21-1 combines with J gene TRBJ1-2; TRBD1 is taken as the D call from the table, unchecked against the DNA. TRBV21-1 is reported as a pseudogene. The CDR3 has 14 residues. The CDR3 DNA is TGTGCCAGCAGCAAGGAACAGGGGATCTATGGCTACACCTTC. This gives the protein CASSKEQGIYGYTF.

This sequence joins TRBV30 and TRBJ2-3; TRBD2 might be the D (7 bases). CDR1 GTSNPN and CDR2 SVGIG come from the germline V gene (reference sequence). This CDR3 comprises 16 residues. With 0 bases removed from V and 5 bases from J, the gap between germline ends came to 18 bases. This CDR3 reads CAWSVAGRGFKDTQYF. CDR3 nucleotides: TGTGCCTGGAGTGTTGCTGGGAGGGGGTTTAAAGATACGCAGTATTTT. Based on the CDR3 plus reference TRBV30 and TRBJ2-3, the full variable domain is SQTIHQWPATLVQPVGSPLSLECTVEGTSNPNLYWYRQAAGRGLQLLFYSVGIGQISSEVPQNLSASRPQDRQFILSSKKLLLSDSGFYLCAWSVAGRGFKDTQYFGPGTRLTVL.

This clone appeared once. In DNA form, the CDR3 reads TGCGCCAGCAGCTCCGGACAGGGGGTTCGGCGGGGTGAGCAGTTCTTC. It yields the protein CASSSGQGVRRGEQFF. The V and J genes are TRBV5-1 and TRBJ2-1; 10 bases fit TRBD1. Germline V gene lookup returns CDR1 SGHRS and CDR2 YFSETQ. Losses at the gene ends were 3 bases for V and 9 bases for J; bases not matched to a gene: 12. The CDR3 extends over 16 amino acids.

The chain joins TRBV27 to TRBJ1-5; D gene uncertain. V lost 6 bases to trimming and J lost 4 bases, with 4 bases between them. The CDR3 sequence is 11 residues long. The V gene's germline CDR1 is MNHEY and CDR2 SMNVEV (reference sequence). CDR3 nucleotides: TGTGCCAGCAGACGTAATCAGCCCCAGCATTTT. As protein: CASRRNQPQHF.

The chain joins TRBV29-1 to TRBJ2-2, with D possibly being TRBD2 (6 bases). The germline V and J ends were trimmed by 7 bases and 8 bases, with 26 bases remaining between them. The germline V gene encodes CDR1 SQVTM and CDR2 ANQGSEA. This CDR3 spans 16 amino acids. CDR3 amino acids: CSARTTGTGDSGELFF. In nucleotides, the CDR3 is TGCAGCGCCCGCACAACCGGGACTGGAGATTCTGGGGAGCTGTTTTTT.

The chain is built from TRBV5-1 and TRBJ2-3, with D hard to call. The V gene's germline CDR1 is SGHRS and CDR2 YFSETQ. The CDR3 covers 15 residues. Deletions cut 4 bases from V and 0 bases from J, with 12 bases between. The CDR3 DNA reads TGCGCCAGCAGCCCTACAGAGTTAAGCACAGATACGCAGTATTTT. Amino acid sequence: CASSPTELSTDTQYF.

With regard to this clone: Additional DNA sequences in this sample encode the identical CDR3. The chain has TRBV19 and TRBJ1-2; D possibly corresponds to TRBD1 (5 bases). The V gene lost 3 bases and the J gene lost 8 bases, with 10 bases spanning the gap. This CDR3 has 12 amino acids. CDR1 and CDR2 from the germline V gene are LNHDA and SQIVND (reference sequence). CDR3: CASSILGAGYTF. The CDR3 DNA reads TGTGCCAGTAGTATCTTAGGGGCGGGCTACACCTTC.

Regarding this clone: A junction end diverges from the germline sequence, so it may reflect a read error. The chain is built from TRBV27 and TRBJ2-7, with 9 bases matching TRBD1. This CDR3 contains 15 residues. Germline CDR1 MNHEY, CDR2 SMNVEV (reference sequence). As DNA, the CDR3 is TGCGCCAGCAGTTTAGTGGGGACAGGGAGATACGAGCAGTACTTC. This gives the protein CASSLVGTGRYEQYF.